Presented here are 20 T cell receptor beta chains from one specimen sequenced in a study of blood T cell repertoires in COVID-19. Sequencing used immunoSEQ multiplex PCR; TCRdb keeps in-frame clones, though not all of them. The table has 190,000 or so clones, about nine tenths seen once. The specimen sequenced was peripheral blood. All receptors come from a woman under 40 with acute or convalescent COVID-19.

This rearrangement joins TRBV3-1 (or the pseudogene TRBV3-2) to TRBJ2-7; TRBD1 agrees at 8 bases. The CDR3 runs 15 residues. Germline assignment: CDR1 LGHDT and CDR2 YNNKEL (reference sequence). The ends lost 4 bases at V and 8 bases at J; junction bases unmatched: 13. Here the CDR3 DNA reads TGTGCCAGCAGCCCAGCCTTTGGACAGGGAGTTAAGCAGTACTTC. Protein product: CASSPAFGQGVKQYF.

The chain recombines TRBV12-3 or TRBV12-4 with TRBJ1-4, with D unresolved. The CDR3 has 13 residues. Between the trimmed V and J ends, which lost 3 bases and 7 bases, there was a span of 9 bases. CDR3 nucleotide sequence: TGTGCCAGCAGTTTCGGGTCGGGTGAAAAACTGTTTTTT. Encoded protein: CASSFGSGEKLFF.

This CDR3 is CASSPGGAGPYNEQFF. CDR3 DNA sequence: TGTGCCAGCAGCCCGGGGGGGGCGGGACCCTACAATGAGCAGTTCTTC. The chain uses TRBV11-2 and TRBJ2-1, with 8 nucleotides matching TRBD2. CDR3 length: 16 residues. Germline V gene lookup returns CDR1 SGHAT and CDR2 FQNNGV. Trimming took 5 bases from V and 2 from J; bases not matched to a gene: 8.

This clone was detected only once. This rearrangement joins TRBV27 to TRBJ2-3; 7 bases align to TRBD1. CDR3 length: 16 residues. CDR1 is MNHEY and CDR2 is SMNVEV in the germline V gene (reference sequence). The V and J ends lost 5 bases and 3 bases, in that order; junction bases with no gene match: 11. For the CDR3, the DNA is TGTGCCAGCAGTCTAGGACCGGGACAGTTTACAGATACGCAGTATTTT. It encodes CASSLGPGQFTDTQYF.

The CDR3 loop is CASSLGAFSGANVLTF. CDR3 sequence (DNA): TGCGCCAGCAGCTTGGGGGCGTTCTCTGGGGCCAACGTCCTGACTTTC. V and J are TRBV5-1 and TRBJ2-6; unclear D gene. CDR3 length: 16 residues. Germline loops: CDR1 SGHRS, CDR2 YFSETQ. V lost 0 bases and J lost 0, with 7 bases in between. Supplemented by reference TRBV5-1 and TRBJ2-6, the full variable domain reads KAGVTQTPRYLIKTRGQQVTLSCSPISGHRSVSWYQQTPGQGLQFLFEYFSETQRNKGNFPGRFSGRQFSNSRSEMNVSTLELGDSALYLCASSLGAFSGANVLTFGAGSRLTVL.

A remark on this clone: Germline and junction disagree at one end, which may indicate a read error. The gene calls are TRBV30 and TRBJ2-3; possible D gene TRBD2, 7 bases. The CDR3 is made up of 12 amino acids. Germline CDR1 GTSNPN, CDR2 SVGIG (reference sequence). The CDR3 loop reads CAGRGSGDTQYF. The CDR3 nucleotides read TGTGCCGGGAGGGGGTCAGGGGATACGCAGTATTTT.

The chain couples TRBV3-1 (or the pseudogene TRBV3-2) to TRBJ2-5; no definite D call. The CDR3 consists of 14 residues. The germline V gene encodes CDR1 LGHDT and CDR2 YNNKEL (reference sequence). V was clipped by 2 bases and J by 5 bases, with 12 bases between them. The CDR3 region has the DNA TGTGCCAGCAGCCAATCCCCTAGTACGGAGACCCAGTACTTC. It translates to CASSQSPSTETQYF.

The chain is built from TRBV27 and TRBJ2-3; possibly TRBD1 for D (6 bases). CDR3 size: 13 residues. Per the germline V gene, CDR1 is MNHEY and CDR2 is SMNVEV (reference sequence). Trimming pared 6 bases from V and 3 bases from J, leaving 10 bases between. The CDR3 is CASRGARTDTQYF. CDR3 bases: TGTGCCAGCAGGGGGGCTCGAACAGATACGCAGTATTTT.

The chain is built from TRBV30 and TRBJ2-3, with a possible D match to TRBD2 (6 bases). V lost 5 bases to trimming and J lost 9 bases, with 18 bases between them. The germline gives CDR1 GTSNPN, CDR2 SVGIG (reference sequence). The CDR3 spans 13 residues. CDR3: CAWFGGGRSTQYF. In DNA, the CDR3 is TGTGCCTGGTTTGGGGGTGGGAGGTCGACGCAGTATTTT. Full variable domain (rest looked up from reference TRBV30 and TRBJ2-3): SQTIHQWPATLVQPVGSPLSLECTVEGTSNPNLYWYRQAAGRGLQLLFYSVGIGQISSEVPQNLSASRPQDRQFILSSKKLLLSDSGFYLCAWFGGGRSTQYFGPGTRLTVL.

This chain links TRBV6-5 with TRBJ1-1, with a tentative D call TRBD1 (6 bases). CDR1 is MNHEY, CDR2 SVGAGI, per germline. The CDR3 consists of 15 residues. Trimming pared 5 bases from V and 1 base from J, leaving 14 bases between. The CDR3 DNA reads as TGTGCCAGCAGTCGTAACCCGACAGGGAACACTGAAGCTTTCTTT. Its protein is CASSRNPTGNTEAFF.

The V gene is TRBV9, the J gene TRBJ1-2; TRBD1 matches 10 bases. The V and J ends lost 0 bases and 4 bases, in that order; junction bases with no gene match: 0. CDR1 is SGDLS and CDR2 is YYNGEE in the germline V gene. CDR3 length: 14 amino acids. CDR3 DNA sequence: TGTGCCAGCAGCGTAGGGACAGGGGGCTATGGCTACACCTTC. It yields the protein CASSVGTGGYGYTF.

The chain carries TRBV9 and TRBJ2-6; TRBD2 might be the D (6 bases). This CDR3 region has 17 residues. Germline V gives CDR1 SGDLS, CDR2 YYNGEE. V was pared by 3 bases and J by 3 bases, with 16 bases between. The CDR3 is CASSGGTQAFGANVLTF. CDR3 nucleotides: TGTGCCAGCAGCGGTGGGACTCAAGCGTTTGGGGCCAACGTCCTGACTTTC.

V usage is TRBV29-1 and J usage is TRBJ2-3; D possibly corresponds to TRBD2 (5 bases). Trimming removed 4 bases from V and 4 bases from J, with 15 bases in between. The germline CDR1 and CDR2 sequences are SQVTM and ANQGSEA. The length of the CDR3 is 14 residues. CDR3 sequence (DNA): TGCAGCGTTGGAGCGGCCTTCTGGCCAGATACGCAGTATTTT. Its translation is CSVGAAFWPDTQYF.

V and J are TRBV25-1 and TRBJ1-4; 8 bases agree with TRBD1. This CDR3 has 15 residues. J was trimmed by 8 bases and V by 5 bases; bases with no gene match: 10. The germline CDR1 and CDR2 sequences are MGHDK and SYGVNS. The DNA for the CDR3 is TGTGCCAGCAGTTCTCGGACAGGGCTCGAGGAAAAACTGTTTTTT. Protein: CASSSRTGLEEKLFF.

The V gene is TRBV27, the J gene TRBJ1-5; D gene ambiguous. Looked up from germline, CDR1 is MNHEY and CDR2 is SMNVEV (reference sequence). This CDR3 comprises 14 residues. V lost 10 bases and J 0 bases, leaving 13 bases between the germline ends. Written as DNA, the CDR3 is TGTGCCACCTTGGAGACGGATAGCAATCAGCCCCAGCATTTT. Translation: CATLETDSNQPQHF.

This sequence joins TRBV6-5 and TRBJ2-4; D unclear. The CDR3 totals 15 residues. Germline V gene lookup returns CDR1 MNHEY and CDR2 SVGAGI. V lost 6 bases and J lost 4, with 16 bases in between. The chain's CDR3 is CASRLQTYRKNIQYF. The CDR3 DNA follows: TGTGCCAGCAGACTTCAGACCTACAGAAAAAACATTCAGTACTTC.

This sequence joins TRBV7-9 and TRBJ2-2; 9 bases agree with TRBD2. CDR3 length: 15 amino acids. Per the germline V gene, CDR1 is SEHNR and CDR2 is FQNEAQ (reference sequence). The ends lost 5 bases at V and 4 bases at J; junction bases unmatched: 5. The CDR3 region has the DNA TGTGCCAGCAGCCATAGCGGGAGAGTCACCGGGGAGCTGTTTTTT. Translating gives CASSHSGRVTGELFF. Filled out from reference TRBV7-9 and TRBJ2-2, the complete variable domain reads DTGVSQNPRHKITKRGQNVTFRCDPISEHNRLYWYRQTLGQGPEFLTYFQNEAQLEKSRLLSDRFSAERPKGSFSTLEIQRTEQGDSAMYLCASSHSGRVTGELFFGEGSRLTVL.

The chain couples TRBV5-8 to TRBJ2-7, with 9 bases identical to TRBD1. Germline V gives CDR1 SGHTS, CDR2 YDEGEE. The CDR3 covers 16 residues. The ends lost 0 bases at V and 6 bases at J; junction bases unmatched: 10. The CDR3 sequence is CASSLGVGTGLIEQYF. CDR3 nucleotide sequence: TGTGCCAGCAGCTTGGGGGTCGGGACAGGGCTTATCGAGCAGTACTTC.

CDR3 residues: CASSDLRGNEKLFF. CDR3 in DNA: TGCGCCAGCAGTGATCTTAGGGGTAATGAAAAACTGTTTTTT. The V gene is TRBV10-2, the J gene TRBJ1-4; a possible D gene is TRBD1 (5 bases). Trimming pared 3 bases from V and 4 bases from J, leaving 9 bases between. The CDR3 runs to 14 residues. CDR1 and CDR2 (germline): WSHSY, SAAADI.

This chain connects TRBV3-1 (or the pseudogene TRBV3-2) to TRBJ1-3; 8 bases map to TRBD1. Germline V gene sequence: CDR1 LGHDT, CDR2 YNNKEL (reference sequence). The CDR3 has 13 amino acids. Trimming removed 4 bases from V and 8 bases from J; junction bases left unmatched: 4. This CDR3 reads CASSRQGADTIYF. As DNA, the CDR3 is TGTGCCAGCAGCCGTCAGGGGGCAGACACCATATATTTT.